The source of this TCR beta chain is a study of T cell responses to AZD1222 COVID-19 vaccine. Some clones are missing from TCRdb's copy, which holds only in-frame ones; the method was immunoSEQ multiplex PCR. The data contain about 140,000 clones, approximately 90% of them singletons. V dropped 3 bases and J dropped 8 bases, with 17 bases sitting between them. Germline V gene lookup returns CDR1 SGHKS and CDR2 YYEKEE (reference sequence). This CDR3 is built from 14 residues. The clonotype comes from an adult who received the AZD1222 COVID-19 vaccine. The input for sequencing was peripheral blood, taken 28 days after the second AZD1222 dose. The chain carries TRBV5-5 and TRBJ1-2; tentatively, D is TRBD1 (6 bases). The CDR3, as DNA: TGTGCCAGCAGCTCGTCCGGGACACCGGCCGGCTACACCTTC. Its translation: CASSSSGTPAGYTF.